The 14 T cell receptor beta chains reported below all come from one sample, sequenced in a study of OX40 agonist ivuxolimab in advanced cancers. TCRdb's table, derived via immunoSEQ multiplex PCR, lists solely in-frame clones and lacks some. The table includes about 16,000 clones, around nine tenths detected once. The sequenced sample was CD4+ or CD8+ T cells sorted from blood, obtained in a trial of the OX40 agonist ivuxolimab. The origin of the receptors is an adult with an advanced solid tumor such as melanoma, head and neck, liver or kidney cancer.

This sequence joins TRBV2 and TRBJ2-1; a weak D match, TRBD2 (7 bases). The length of the CDR3 is 17 residues. Trimming removed 5 bases from V and 4 bases from J, with 21 bases in between. Germline V CDR1 and CDR2: SNHLY, FYNNEI. The DNA of the CDR3 is TGTGCCAGCAGTCGTCAGGAAGCGGGACAAGCTTACAATGAGCAGTTCTTC. This encodes CASSRQEAGQAYNEQFF.

This sequence joins TRBV5-5 and TRBJ1-5; D unresolved. The V gene lost 0 bases and the J gene lost 2 bases, with 12 bases spanning the gap. CDR1 and CDR2 (germline): SGHKS, YYEKEE (reference sequence). This CDR3 comprises 16 residues. CDR3 DNA: TGTGCCAGCAGCTTGGGTCCGGGAATGGGCAATCAGCCCCAGCATTTT. As protein: CASSLGPGMGNQPQHF.

This clone was seen just once. The CDR3 sequence is CASSQDERWGEQFF. The CDR3 DNA sequence: TGTGCCAGCAGCCAAGATGAGCGTTGGGGTGAGCAGTTCTTC. The rearrangement links TRBV14 to TRBJ2-1; no clear D gene. In germline, CDR1 is SGHDN, CDR2 FVKESK. Trimming cost V 0 bases and J 9 bases, with 12 bases left between them. CDR3 size: 14 residues.

The CDR3 sequence is CASSAEAYSGNTIYF. The CDR3 DNA reads TGTGCCAGCAGTGCGGAGGCGTACTCTGGAAACACCATATATTTT. V gene TRBV6-1 combines with J gene TRBJ1-3; no firm D call. V was clipped by 4 bases and J by 0 bases, with 10 bases between them. The CDR3 contains 15 residues. CDR1 and CDR2 (germline): MNHNS, SASEGT.

This chain joins TRBV27 and TRBJ2-5, with D unresolved. Trimming removed 8 bases from V and 0 bases from J, with 10 bases in between. Germline V CDR1 and CDR2: MNHEY, SMNVEV (reference sequence). This CDR3 is built from 13 residues. The CDR3 loop is CASRGRNQETQYF. For the CDR3, the DNA is TGTGCCAGCCGTGGACGAAACCAAGAGACCCAGTACTTC.

The rearrangement joins TRBV19 to TRBJ1-5; no clear D gene. Germline lookup yields CDR1 LNHDA and CDR2 SQIVND (reference sequence). Between the trimmed V and J ends, which lost 5 bases and 0 bases, there was a span of 11 bases. CDR3 length: 15 residues. CDR3 loop: CASSVLGNSNQPQHF. The CDR3 bases are TGTGCCAGTAGTGTGTTGGGAAATAGCAATCAGCCCCAGCATTTT.

The rearrangement joins TRBV7-8 to TRBJ2-2; D remains unclear. The CDR3 spans 14 residues. Germline V gene lookup returns CDR1 SGHVS and CDR2 FQNEAQ. The V end lost 1 base, the J end lost 7 bases, and 10 bases lay between the germline ends. Here the CDR3 DNA reads TGTGCCAGCAGCTTAGACAATTGGGGCGGGGAGCTGTTTTTT. Amino acid sequence: CASSLDNWGGELFF.

This chain joins TRBV7-9 and TRBJ2-5; unclear D gene. The DNA end lines up better with TRBJ2-7; the J call may be wrong. The CDR3 has 12 residues. CDR1 SEHNR and CDR2 FQNEAQ come from the germline V gene (reference sequence). The CDR3, as DNA: TGTGCCAGCAGCCCTGTTAACTACGAGCAGTACTTC. Encoded protein: CASSPVNYEQYF.

The chain uses TRBV13 and TRBJ2-1; D possibly corresponds to TRBD2 (6 bases). CDR3 length: 17 amino acids. Germline CDR1 and CDR2: PRHDT and FYEKMQ (reference sequence). Trimming left V 1 base short and J 5 bases short, with 18 bases between. This chain's CDR3 is CASSLVPSQEGNNEQFF. The DNA of the CDR3 is TGTGCCAGCAGCTTAGTGCCCTCCCAGGAGGGGAACAATGAGCAGTTCTTC.

The chain joins TRBV7-2 to TRBJ2-4; TRBD1 aligns across 9 bases. The J segment lost 0 bases and the V segment lost 1 base, leaving 10 bases of the junction unmatched. This CDR3 has 19 amino acids. Germline CDR1 SGHTA, CDR2 FQGNSA. This CDR3 is CASSLVWTGDTLAKNIQYF. The CDR3 DNA is TGTGCCAGCAGCTTAGTCTGGACAGGGGACACCCTAGCCAAAAACATTCAGTACTTC.

The rearrangement links TRBV30 to TRBJ2-1; no clear D. Germline CDR1 and CDR2: GTSNPN and SVGIG (reference sequence). Trimming left V 0 bases short and J 2 bases short, with 11 bases between. The CDR3 is 15 residues long. In nucleotides, the CDR3 is TGTGCCTGGAGTGTAGGAGCGACTGCCTACAATGAGCAGTTCTTC. Its translation: CAWSVGATAYNEQFF.

The genes are TRBV2 and TRBJ1-4, with TRBD1 matching over 7 bases. J gave up 0 bases and V 6 bases, and 1 base lay outside the gene matches. The germline V gene encodes CDR1 SNHLY and CDR2 FYNNEI. There are 14 residues in the CDR3. The CDR3 loop reads CASSGQATNEKLFF. CDR3 nucleotides: TGTGCCAGCAGCGGACAGGCAACTAATGAAAAACTGTTTTTT.

This chain connects TRBV9 to TRBJ2-1; unclear D gene. Germline-derived CDR1 and CDR2 are SGDLS and YYNGEE. Between the trimmed V and J ends, which lost 0 bases and 1 base, there was a span of 5 bases. This CDR3 is 14 amino acids long. This chain's CDR3 is CASSVVGSYNEQFF. As DNA, the CDR3 is TGTGCCAGCAGCGTAGTCGGTTCCTACAATGAGCAGTTCTTC.

The chain couples TRBV2 to TRBJ2-1; 12 nucleotides match TRBD2. The CDR3 spans 14 residues. Germline trimming cut 10 bases from V and 7 bases from J; bases unmatched to any gene: 8. CDR1 is SNHLY, CDR2 FYNNEI, per germline. The CDR3 loop reads CATTLAGGGNEQFF. The CDR3 DNA is TGTGCCACCACCCTAGCGGGAGGGGGTAATGAGCAGTTCTTC.